This T cell receptor (beta chain) comes out of a study of CD8 T cells in ankylosing spondylitis. Overall study results and limits: Ankylosing spondylitis blood seemed to carry a telltale TCR beta motif made of under 10 highly homologous variants. Within peripheral blood, clones linked to disease were CD8+ and relatively rare. As reported, disease-linked clones showed significant enrichment in matched ankylosing spondylitis synovial fluid.

Quantitative molecular-barcoded 5'-RACE generated the TCR beta libraries. TCRdb recomputed calls from the 5' RACE reads with MiXCR, one row per CDR3 protein. The sample lists about 330,000 distinct CDR3 sequences; approximately 8% were seen once. This clonotype was detected many times. The antigen is unknown. The specimen sequenced was blood, either unsorted or a sorted T cell fraction (not recorded which). The clonotype comes from a male donor with ankylosing spondylitis.

The CDR3 is CATEGVAGGSYNEQFF. CDR3 coding DNA: TGTGCCACCGAGGGGGTGGCGGGAGGCTCCTACAATGAGCAGTTCTTC. This chain connects TRBV10-3 to TRBJ2-1, with 8 bases aligning to TRBD2. Germline V gives CDR1 ENHRY, CDR2 SYGVKD. The trim removed 10 bases at V and 0 bases at J, leaving 11 bases unmatched. The CDR3 spans 16 residues.